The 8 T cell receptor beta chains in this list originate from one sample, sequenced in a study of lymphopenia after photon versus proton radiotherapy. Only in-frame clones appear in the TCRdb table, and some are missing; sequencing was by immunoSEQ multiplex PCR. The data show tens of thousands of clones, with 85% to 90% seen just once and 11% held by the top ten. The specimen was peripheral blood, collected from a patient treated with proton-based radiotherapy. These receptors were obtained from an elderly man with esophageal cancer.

DNA for the CDR3: TGTGCCAGCAGCGCAATGTATGGCTACACCTTC. Its protein is CASSAMYGYTF. The rearrangement links TRBV16 to TRBJ1-2; no clear D gene. The CDR3 runs 11 residues. V shed 5 bases and J shed 5 bases, with 6 bases lying between them. Germline CDR1 is KGHSY and CDR2 is FQNENV.

Here the CDR3 DNA reads TGTGCCACCAGCACGGACAGGGTCCGGGATACGCAGTATTTT. This gives the protein CATSTDRVRDTQYF. The gene calls are TRBV15 and TRBJ2-3; TRBD1 matches at 8 bases. Germline trimming cut 4 bases from V and 6 bases from J; bases unmatched to any gene: 6. The CDR3 loop spans 14 amino acids. Germline values: CDR1 LNHNV, CDR2 YYDKDF (reference sequence). The full variable domain, its missing parts supplied by reference TRBV15 and TRBJ2-3, is DAMVIQNPRYQVTQFGKPVTLSCSQTLNHNVMYWYQQKSSQAPKLLFHYYDKDFNNEADTPDNFQSRRPNTSFCFLDIRSPGLGDTAMYLCATSTDRVRDTQYFGPGTRLTVL.

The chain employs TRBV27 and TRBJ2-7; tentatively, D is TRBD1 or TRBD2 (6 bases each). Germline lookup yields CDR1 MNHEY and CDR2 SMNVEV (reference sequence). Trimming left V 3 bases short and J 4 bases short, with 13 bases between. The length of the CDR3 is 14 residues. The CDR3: CASSFGPGAYEQYF. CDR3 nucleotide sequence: TGTGCCAGCAGTTTTGGTCCGGGGGCGTACGAGCAGTACTTC.

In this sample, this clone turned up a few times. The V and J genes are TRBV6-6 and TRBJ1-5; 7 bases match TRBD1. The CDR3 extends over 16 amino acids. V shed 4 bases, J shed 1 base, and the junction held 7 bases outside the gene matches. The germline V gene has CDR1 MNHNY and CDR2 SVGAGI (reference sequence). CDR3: CASSSPQGWSNQPQHF. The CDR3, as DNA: TGTGCCAGCAGTTCCCCACAGGGGTGGAGCAATCAGCCCCAGCATTTT.

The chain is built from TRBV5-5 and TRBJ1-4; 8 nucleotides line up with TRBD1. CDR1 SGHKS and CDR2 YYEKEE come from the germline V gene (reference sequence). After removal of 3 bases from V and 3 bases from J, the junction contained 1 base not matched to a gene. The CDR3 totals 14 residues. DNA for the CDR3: TGTGCCAGCAGCTCGGGACAGGCTAATGAAAAACTGTTTTTT. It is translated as CASSSGQANEKLFF.

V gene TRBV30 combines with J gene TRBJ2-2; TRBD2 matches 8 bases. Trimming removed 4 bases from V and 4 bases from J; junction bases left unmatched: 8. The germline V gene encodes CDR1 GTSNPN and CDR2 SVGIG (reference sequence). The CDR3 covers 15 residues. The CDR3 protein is CAWIGRGGPTGELFF. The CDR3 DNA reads TGTGCCTGGATAGGACGGGGGGGCCCCACCGGGGAGCTGTTTTTT.

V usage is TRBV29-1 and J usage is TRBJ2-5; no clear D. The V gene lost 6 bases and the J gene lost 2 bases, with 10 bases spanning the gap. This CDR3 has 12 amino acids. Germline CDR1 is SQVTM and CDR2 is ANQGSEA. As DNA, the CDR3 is TGCAGCGTAGTAGAGTCGCAAGAGACCCAGTACTTC. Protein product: CSVVESQETQYF.

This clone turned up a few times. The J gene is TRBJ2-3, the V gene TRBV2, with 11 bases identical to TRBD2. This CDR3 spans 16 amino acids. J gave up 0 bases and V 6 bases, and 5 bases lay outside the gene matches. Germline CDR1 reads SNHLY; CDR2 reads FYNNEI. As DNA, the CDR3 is TGTGCCAGCAGCCCTCTAGCGGGGGGAAGCACAGATACGCAGTATTTT. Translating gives CASSPLAGGSTDTQYF. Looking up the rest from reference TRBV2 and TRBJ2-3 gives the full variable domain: EPEVTQTPSHQVTQMGQEVILRCVPISNHLYFYWYRQILGQKVEFLVSFYNNEISEKSEIFDDQFSVERPDGSNFTLKIRSTKLEDSAMYFCASSPLAGGSTDTQYFGPGTRLTVL.